These 4 T cell receptor beta chains were all obtained from the same sample, sequenced in a study of T cells in Graves' hyperthyroidism and ophthalmopathy (dated by TCRdb to between 2018 and 2021). The library was produced with multiplex PCR. This sample was sequenced with an Illumina HiSeq 2000. The TCR beta CDR3 regions were amplified from the RNA transcripts. The first round of RT-PCR for the TCR CDR3 was performed with the HTBI primer set and the Qiagen OneStep RT-PCR kit. TCRdb reanalyzed the raw reads on its own, using fastp at Q25 for trimming and MiXCR for clone calling, and kept in-frame beta chains. Each record represents a unique CDR3 protein, reported with the most common genes and DNA among its rows. The sample includes approximately 400,000 distinct CDR3 sequences, with 20% to 30% observed a single time. Together, the top ten hold more than 60% of the sample. Sequencing was done on a sample of blood. The receptors here all came from a man between 50 and 59 years old with Graves' hyperthyroidism.

This clonotype was detected only a few times. The rearrangement uses TRBV20-1 and TRBJ2-3, with D unclear. Germline loops: CDR1 DFQATT, CDR2 SNEGSKA (reference sequence). V lost 6 bases and J lost 6, with 19 bases in between. This CDR3 spans 14 amino acids. In DNA, the CDR3 is TGCAGTGCCTACGCACCCCCCCTTACGGATACGCAGTATTTT. Its translation: CSAYAPPLTDTQYF.

V is TRBV20-1 and J is TRBJ2-3; no clear D gene. Germline lookup yields CDR1 DFQATT and CDR2 SNEGSKA (reference sequence). V dropped 2 bases and J dropped 1 base, with 10 bases sitting between them. The CDR3 runs to 14 residues. CDR3 sequence reads: CSARTTEGTDTQYF. The CDR3 region has the DNA TGCAGTGCTAGAACCACTGAGGGCACAGATACGCAGTATTTT.

In the case of this clonotype: Germline is not matched at one junction end, which may reflect a read error. The chain combines TRBV5-5 with TRBJ2-2; D is possibly TRBD1 or TRBD2 (6 bases each). Germline V CDR1 and CDR2: SGHKS, YYEKEE (reference sequence). The CDR3 has 17 residues. In DNA, the CDR3 is TGTGCCAGCACCTTGGAGGGGGGCATAAGGAGAACCGGGGAGCTGTTTTTT. Its translation is CASTLEGGIRRTGELFF. Full variable domain (missing parts from reference TRBV5-5 and TRBJ2-2): DAGVTQSPTHLIKTRGQQVTLRCSPISGHKSVSWYQQVLGQGPQFIFQYYEKEERGRGNFPDRFSARQFPNYSSELNVNALLLGDSALYLCASTLEGGIRRTGELFFGEGSRLTVL.

In nucleotides, the CDR3 is TGTGCCAGCTCACCAGCGGTTGAGCAGTTCTTC. Translated: CASSPAVEQFF. V usage is TRBV18 and J usage is TRBJ2-1; no reliable D call. The germline gives CDR1 KGHSH, CDR2 LQKENI. The CDR3 consists of 11 residues. Trimming removed 2 bases at V and 9 bases at J, with 5 bases between.